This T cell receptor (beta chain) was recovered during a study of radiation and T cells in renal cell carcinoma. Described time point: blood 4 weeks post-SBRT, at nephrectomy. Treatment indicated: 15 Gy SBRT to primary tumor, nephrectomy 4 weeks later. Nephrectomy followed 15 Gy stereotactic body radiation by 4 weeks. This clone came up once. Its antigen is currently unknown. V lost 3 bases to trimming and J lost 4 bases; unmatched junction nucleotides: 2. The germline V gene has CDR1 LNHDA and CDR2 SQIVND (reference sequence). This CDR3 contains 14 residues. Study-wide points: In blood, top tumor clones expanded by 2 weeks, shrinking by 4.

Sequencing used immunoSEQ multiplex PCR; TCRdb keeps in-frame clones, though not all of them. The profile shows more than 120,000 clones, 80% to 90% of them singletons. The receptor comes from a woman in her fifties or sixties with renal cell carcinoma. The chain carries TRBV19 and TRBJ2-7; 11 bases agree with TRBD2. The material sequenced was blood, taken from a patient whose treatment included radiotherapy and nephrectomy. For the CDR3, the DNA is TGTGCCAGTAGTATGACTAGCGGGGCTTACGAGCAGTACTTC. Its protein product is CASSMTSGAYEQYF.